This T cell receptor (beta chain) was profiled in a study of T cells in Graves' hyperthyroidism and ophthalmopathy. Study-wide points: In the blood, most expanded thyroid clonotypes above 0.001 appeared as well.

What was amplified from RNA transcripts were TCR beta CDR3 regions. The primer set for the first-round RT-PCR of the TCR CDR3 was HTBI. TCRdb reprocessed the multiplex PCR reads via MiXCR and lists one record per CDR3 protein. The table records about 350,000 distinct CDR3 sequences, roughly 14% of them present only once. A note on this clonotype: No antigen is known for it.

The germline gives CDR1 SEHNR, CDR2 FQNEAQ (reference sequence). The CDR3 is 14 residues long. V was trimmed by 0 bases and J by 4 bases, leaving 9 bases between them. This receptor was obtained from a woman under 40 with Graves' hyperthyroidism. The sequenced sample was blood. The chain carries TRBV7-9 and TRBJ1-1; tentative D call: TRBD1 (6 bases). The CDR3 reads CASSLAGGATEAFF. CDR3 DNA sequence: TGTGCCAGCAGCTTAGCTGGGGGGGCCACTGAAGCTTTCTTT.